These T cell receptor beta chains were read from a single sample in a study of CD8+ T cells in alopecia areata. Generated by immunoSEQ multiplex PCR, the TCRdb table keeps only in-frame clones and is missing some. The repertoire holds roughly 150,000 clones, with roughly 50% as singletons. The sequencing used CD8+ T cells sorted from blood, collected at week 4, from a patient treated with tofacitinib. Receptors originate from a human donor with alopecia areata. Each CDR3 is given with its conserved first and last residue. The D gene is left open where the match is weak. Only some rows state a clone size, as once, few, many or a class for expanded clones.

j_gene | v_gene | abundance | d_gene | CDR3nt | CDR3aa
TRBJ2-7 | TRBV30 | . | TRBD1 | TGTGCCTGGAGTGATGGACAGGGTAGTTACGAGCAGTACTTC | CAWSDGQGSYEQYF
TRBJ1-1 | TRBV30 | . | . | TGTGCCTGGAGTGTACTTTCCACCGAAGCTTTCTTT | CAWSVLSTEAFF
TRBJ2-5 | TRBV19 | . | . | TGTGCCAGTAGTATCCTAGGGCCCCAAGAGACCCAGTACTTC | CASSILGPQETQYF
TRBJ2-5 | TRBV6-5 | . | TRBD1 | TGTGCCAGCAGTGGATGGACAGGGCGAGAGACCCAGTACTTC | CASSGWTGRETQYF
TRBJ2-2 | TRBV23-1 | few | . | TGCGCCAGCAGTCACCGGGGGGCGGACACCGGGGAGCTGTTTTTT | CASSHRGADTGELFF
TRBJ1-5 | TRBV4-2 | . | . | TGTGCCAGCAGCCAGTCTAACGACAGACGTTATCAGCCCCAGCATTTT | CASSQSNDRRYQPQHF
TRBJ1-6 | TRBV6-1 | . | . | TGTGCCAGCAGTGATCGAGGCGGAGAGACTTCACCCCTCCACTTT | CASSDRGGETSPLHF
TRBJ1-1 | TRBV7-9 | few | TRBD1 | TGTGCCAGCAGGCCAGGAAGGGACAGGGAAAAAATGAACACTGAAGCTTTCTTT | CASRPGRDREKMNTEAFF
TRBJ2-7 | TRBV6-1 | . | . | TGTGCCAGCAGTGGGGCTCCCGATGCTACGAAGCAGTACTTC | CASSGAPDATKQYF
TRBJ2-7 | TRBV30 | . | TRBD1 | TGTGCCTGGCTAGGGACAGAGACCTCCTACGAGCAGTACTTC | CAWLGTETSYEQYF
TRBJ2-2 | TRBV30 | . | . | TGTGCCTGGAGTAGGGGTACCGGGGAGCTGTTTTTT | CAWSRGTGELFF
TRBJ2-2 | TRBV6-4 | medium-sized | . | TGTGCCAGCAGTGACTCGCAGGCCGGGGAGCTGTTTTTT | CASSDSQAGELFF
TRBJ2-1 | TRBV7-9 | . | TRBD1 | TGTGCCAGCAGCTTAGGGACAGGGATGGATGAGCAGTTCTTC | CASSLGTGMDEQFF
TRBJ2-3 | TRBV23-1 | . | . | TGCGCCAGCAGTCAGGGAGTAAGCACAGATACGCAGTATTTT | CASSQGVSTDTQYF
TRBJ1-2 | TRBV5-6 | . | . | TGTGCCAGCAGCTTGGAGGCAGGGGCGCCCTATGGCTACACCTTC | CASSLEAGAPYGYTF
TRBJ1-2 | TRBV7-2 | . | . | TGTGCCAGCAGCTTAGATGGACCGATCTATGGCTACACCTTC | CASSLDGPIYGYTF
TRBJ2-2 | TRBV7-9 | . | . | TGTGCCAGCAGCTTAGGTCTACGTCTGACGAACACCGGGGAGCTGTTTTTT | CASSLGLRLTNTGELFF
TRBJ1-1 | TRBV27 | . | TRBD1 | TGTGCCAGCAGGGCACAGGGGGCTGGCACTGAAGCTTTCTTT | CASRAQGAGTEAFF
TRBJ1-5 | TRBV4-2 | . | . | TGTGCCAGCAGAGGGGGACAACCCGGTCAGCCCCAGCATTTT | CASRGGQPGQPQHF
TRBJ2-7 | TRBV27 | . | . | TGTGCCAGCAGTTCCCGCCCTCAAGGGGCGGACGAGCAGTACTTC | CASSSRPQGADEQYF
TRBJ2-7 | TRBV6-5 | few | . | TGTGCCAGCAGTTTTCTGGGGAGCTCCTACGAGCAGTACTTC | CASSFLGSSYEQYF
TRBJ2-7 | TRBV7-8 | . | . | TGTGCCAGCTATGGTGGGGGCTCCTACGAGCAGTACTTC | CASYGGGSYEQYF
TRBJ1-5 | TRBV5-5 | . | . | TGTGCCAGCAGCTTGAGGCTGAACAGGGATAATCAGCCCCAGCATTTT | CASSLRLNRDNQPQHF
TRBJ2-5 | TRBV6-6 | . | TRBD2 | TGTGCCAGCAGCGGGTGGGCTAGCGGGGTGACCCAGTACTTC | CASSGWASGVTQYF
TRBJ1-5 | TRBV6-7 | few | . | TGTGCCAGCACCTTGGGGGAGACCGTAGATGTCTATAGCAATCAGCCCCAGCATTTT | CASTLGETVDVYSNQPQHF
TRBJ2-5 | TRBV29-1 | once | TRBD1 | TGCAGCGTTGACTTGGGACAGTCCCAAGAGACCCAGTACTTC | CSVDLGQSQETQYF
TRBJ2-1 | TRBV13 | . | . | TGTGCCAGCAGCTTAGAGGGTCCATCCTACAATGAGCAGTTCTTC | CASSLEGPSYNEQFF
TRBJ2-3 | TRBV2 | . | TRBD2 | TGTGCCACCCTCCCGGGACTAGCGGGGGAAGGTGCCACAGATACGCAGTATTTT | CATLPGLAGEGATDTQYF
TRBJ2-2 | TRBV29-1 | . | . | TGCAGCGCCGGAGGCGGGACCGGGGAGCTGTTTTTT | CSAGGGTGELFF
TRBJ2-2 | TRBV30 | few | TRBD1 | TGTGCCTGGAACCTCCCTGGCGGGACAGGGGTGAACACCGGGGAGCTGTTTTTT | CAWNLPGGTGVNTGELFF
TRBJ2-2 | TRBV7-9 | . | . | TGTGCCAGCAGCCCTCCGATAAGGGGCACGAACACCGGGGAGCTGTTTTTT | CASSPPIRGTNTGELFF
TRBJ1-1 | TRBV11-2 | . | TRBD1 | TGTGCCAGCAGCTTGGACAGGGTTGGGGACACTGAAGCTTTCTTT | CASSLDRVGDTEAFF
TRBJ2-2 | TRBV2 | . | . | TGTGCCAGCAGGACCCAGGTCGAGAACACCGGGGAGCTGTTTTTT | CASRTQVENTGELFF
TRBJ1-5 | TRBV6-1 | . | . | TGTGCCAGCAGTCCTCCGGGGTACGATCAGCCCCAGCATTTT | CASSPPGYDQPQHF
TRBJ2-7 | TRBV25-1 | . | TRBD1 | TGTGCCAGCAGTGGATTTGACAGGGAAGGGGGCGAGCAGTACTTC | CASSGFDREGGEQYF